This T cell receptor beta chain was identified in a study of blood T cell repertoires in COVID-19. Study information: PBMCs, B-cell-depleted T cells, or T cells provided the cDNA or gDNA that made up the material.

Trimming cost V 6 bases and J 6 bases; bases outside gene matches: 10. CDR1 and CDR2 from the germline V gene are MNHEY and SMNVEV (reference sequence). The CDR3 has 15 residues. Per the authors' pipeline: Estimation of nucleated cell counts relied on the amplification of reference gene primers. The data were produced by immunoSEQ multiplex PCR, yet TCRdb's version contains in-frame clones alone and is incomplete. That table gives V, J and clone size, and the DNA gave D and trimming. The sample lists over 300,000 clones; 65% to 90% were seen once. This sequence originates from a human donor in a cohort sampled during active COVID-19. Input material: peripheral blood. The chain couples TRBV27 to TRBJ2-2; 7 nucleotides line up with TRBD1. DNA for the CDR3: TGTGCCAGCAGCCGCCTCGGGACAGTAGCCGGGGAGCTGTTTTTT. Its translation: CASSRLGTVAGELFF.